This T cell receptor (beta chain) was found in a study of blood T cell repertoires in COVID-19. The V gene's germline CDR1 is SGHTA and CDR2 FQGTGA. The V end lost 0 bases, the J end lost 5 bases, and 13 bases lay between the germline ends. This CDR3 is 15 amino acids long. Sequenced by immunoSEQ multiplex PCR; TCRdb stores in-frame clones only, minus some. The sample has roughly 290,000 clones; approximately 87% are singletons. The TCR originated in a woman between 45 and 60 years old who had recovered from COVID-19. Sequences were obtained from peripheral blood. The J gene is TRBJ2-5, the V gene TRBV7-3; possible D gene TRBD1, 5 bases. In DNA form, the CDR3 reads TGTGCCAGCAGCTTAACCGGAATATCAGGGGAGACCCAGTACTTC. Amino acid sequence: CASSLTGISGETQYF.